This entry features one TCR beta chain sequence. In the PCR, 60 Vbeta and 13 Jbeta primers were used. Profiling relied on immunoSEQ multiplex PCR, and the TCRdb table lists in-frame clones only, not all of them. This sample has around 110,000 clones, with approximately 67% found just once. These data belong to a study of cytomegalovirus exposure and HLA in healthy donors. Germline CDR1 and CDR2: MDHEN and SYDVKM. This CDR3 is 15 amino acids long. Trimming removed 6 bases from V and 1 base from J, with 12 bases in between. The sequence derives from a man aged 18-30 years in good health and CMV-seronegative. The chain couples TRBV28 to TRBJ1-4, with D possibly TRBD1 on 6 matching bases. The sequenced material came from PBMCs. The DNA of the CDR3 is TGTGCCAGCAGGCCCCTGGACAGAACTAATGAAAAACTGTTTTTT. The encoded protein is CASRPLDRTNEKLFF. The full variable domain, with the rest looked up from reference TRBV28 and TRBJ1-4, is DVKVTQSSRYLVKRTGEKVFLECVQDMDHENMFWYRQDPGLGLRLIYFSYDVKMKEKGDIPEGYSVSREKKERFSLILESASTNQTSMYLCASRPLDRTNEKLFFGSGTQLSVL.